The sequence of this T cell receptor beta chain was determined in a study of blood T cell repertoires in COVID-19. About the research overall: The United States, Italy and Spain provided the acute and convalescent COVID-19 samples.

Data came from immunoSEQ multiplex PCR; TCRdb stores just in-frame clones and leaves some out. The data show roughly 250,000 clones, with about 80% seen just once and 8% to 9.5% held by the top ten. The sample comprised peripheral blood. The TCR comes from a human donor in a cohort sampled during active COVID-19.

The CDR3 here is CASNRASGTDTQYF. In DNA, the CDR3 is TGCGCCAGCAACCGGGCTAGCGGCACAGATACGCAGTATTTT. The chain employs TRBV5-1 and TRBJ2-3; the D gene is possibly TRBD2 (6 bases). CDR1 and CDR2 from the germline V gene are SGHRS and YFSETQ. The CDR3 runs 14 residues. V dropped 6 bases and J dropped 1 base, with 12 bases sitting between them.